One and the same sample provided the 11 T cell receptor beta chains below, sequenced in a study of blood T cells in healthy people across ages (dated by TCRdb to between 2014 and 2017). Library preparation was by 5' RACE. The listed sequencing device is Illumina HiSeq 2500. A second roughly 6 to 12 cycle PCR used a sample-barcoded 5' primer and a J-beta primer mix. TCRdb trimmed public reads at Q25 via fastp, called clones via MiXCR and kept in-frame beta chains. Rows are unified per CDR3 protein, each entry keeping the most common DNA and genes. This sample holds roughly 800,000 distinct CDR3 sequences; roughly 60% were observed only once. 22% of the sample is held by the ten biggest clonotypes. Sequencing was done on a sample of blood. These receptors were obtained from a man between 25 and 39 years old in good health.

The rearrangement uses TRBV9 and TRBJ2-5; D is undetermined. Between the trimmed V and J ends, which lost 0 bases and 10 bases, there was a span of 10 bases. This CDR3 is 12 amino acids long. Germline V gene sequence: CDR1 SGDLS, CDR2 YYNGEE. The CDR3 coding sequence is TGTGCCAGCAGCGTAGAGAGGCAGAGCCAGTACTTC. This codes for CASSVERQSQYF.

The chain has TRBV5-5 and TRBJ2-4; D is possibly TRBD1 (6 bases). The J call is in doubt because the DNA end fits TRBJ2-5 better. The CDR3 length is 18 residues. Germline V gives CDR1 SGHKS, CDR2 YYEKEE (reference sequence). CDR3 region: CASSLALGRGLSGETQYF. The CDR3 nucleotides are TGTGCCAGCAGCTTGGCCTTGGGCAGGGGCCTCAGCGGAGAGACCCAGTACTTC.

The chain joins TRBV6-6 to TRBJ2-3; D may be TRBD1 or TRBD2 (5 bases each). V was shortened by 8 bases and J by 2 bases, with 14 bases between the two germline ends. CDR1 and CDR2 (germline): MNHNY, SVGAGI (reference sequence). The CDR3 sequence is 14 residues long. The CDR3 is CASHRGGFTDTQYF. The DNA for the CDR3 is TGTGCCAGCCATCGTGGGGGTTTCACAGATACGCAGTATTTT.

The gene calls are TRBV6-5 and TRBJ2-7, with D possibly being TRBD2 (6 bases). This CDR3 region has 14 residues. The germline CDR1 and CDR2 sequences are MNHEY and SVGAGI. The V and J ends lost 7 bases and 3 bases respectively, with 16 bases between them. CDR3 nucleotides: TGTGCCAGCACGTGGGACTCCGAAGGCTACGAGCAGTACTTC. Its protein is CASTWDSEGYEQYF.

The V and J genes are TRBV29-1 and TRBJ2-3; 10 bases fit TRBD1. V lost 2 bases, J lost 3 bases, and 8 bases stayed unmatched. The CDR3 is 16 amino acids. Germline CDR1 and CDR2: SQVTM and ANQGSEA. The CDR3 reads CSVELGWTGGTDTQYF. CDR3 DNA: TGCAGCGTTGAATTGGGTTGGACAGGGGGTACAGATACGCAGTATTTT.

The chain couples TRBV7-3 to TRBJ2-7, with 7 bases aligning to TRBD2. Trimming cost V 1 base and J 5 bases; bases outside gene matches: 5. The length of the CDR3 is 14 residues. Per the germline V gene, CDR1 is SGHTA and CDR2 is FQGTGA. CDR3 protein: CASSLMGGIHEQYF. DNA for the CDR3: TGTGCCAGCAGCTTAATGGGGGGGATCCACGAGCAGTACTTC. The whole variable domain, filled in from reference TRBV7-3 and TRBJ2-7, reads GAGVSQTPSNKVTEKGKYVELRCDPISGHTALYWYRQSLGQGPEFLIYFQGTGAADDSGLPNDRFFAVRPEGSVSTLKIQRTERGDSAVYLCASSLMGGIHEQYFGPGTRLTVT.

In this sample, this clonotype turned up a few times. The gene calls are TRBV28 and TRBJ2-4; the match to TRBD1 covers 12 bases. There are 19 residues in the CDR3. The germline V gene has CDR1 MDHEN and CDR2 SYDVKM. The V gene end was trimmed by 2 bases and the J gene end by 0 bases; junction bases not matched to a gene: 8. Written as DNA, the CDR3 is TGTGCCAGCAGTTTAGTGTTGGGACAGGGGGCGGTAGCCAAAAACATTCAGTACTTC. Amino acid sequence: CASSLVLGQGAVAKNIQYF.

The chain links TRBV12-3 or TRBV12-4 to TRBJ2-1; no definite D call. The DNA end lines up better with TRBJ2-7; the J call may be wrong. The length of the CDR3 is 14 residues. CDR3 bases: TGTGCCAGCAGTTTAAAGGTCTCCCGCCGGGAGCAGTACTTC. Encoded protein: CASSLKVSRREQYF.

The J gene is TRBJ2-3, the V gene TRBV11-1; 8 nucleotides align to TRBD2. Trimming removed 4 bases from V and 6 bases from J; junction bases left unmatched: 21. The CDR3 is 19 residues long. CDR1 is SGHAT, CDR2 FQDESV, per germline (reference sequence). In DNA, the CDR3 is TGTGCCAGCAGCTCCCAAGCTTCGCCGGGACTAGTGAGTTTCGATACGCAGTATTTT. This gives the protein CASSSQASPGLVSFDTQYF.

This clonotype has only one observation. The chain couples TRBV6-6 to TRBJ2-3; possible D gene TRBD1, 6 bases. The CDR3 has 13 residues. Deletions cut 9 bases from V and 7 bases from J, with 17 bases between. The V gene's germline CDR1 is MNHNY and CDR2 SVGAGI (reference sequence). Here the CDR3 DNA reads TGTGCCAGTTTCGGACAGCCCGGAAATACGCAGTATTTT. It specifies CASFGQPGNTQYF.

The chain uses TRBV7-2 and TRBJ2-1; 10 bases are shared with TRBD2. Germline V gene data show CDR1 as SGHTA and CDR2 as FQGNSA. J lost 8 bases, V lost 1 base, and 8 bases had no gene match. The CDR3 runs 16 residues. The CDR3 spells CASSLGEAGGLDEQFF. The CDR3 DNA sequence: TGTGCCAGCAGCTTAGGCGAAGCGGGAGGGCTTGATGAGCAGTTCTTC. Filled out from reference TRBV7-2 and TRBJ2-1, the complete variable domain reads GAGVSQSPSNKVTEKGKDVELRCDPISGHTALYWYRQSLGQGLEFLIYFQGNSAPDKSGLPSDRFSAERTGGSVSTLTIQRTQQEDSAVYLCASSLGEAGGLDEQFFGPGTRLTVL.